Below, 26 T cell receptor beta chains from the same sample are listed, as sequenced in a study of blood T cell repertoires in COVID-19. The table came from immunoSEQ multiplex PCR; TCRdb's copy has only in-frame clones and leaves some out. The data contain about 100,000 clones, roughly 87% of them singletons. The sample taken for sequencing was peripheral blood. The origin of the receptors is a man aged 25-45 years in a cohort sampled during active COVID-19.

The chain recombines TRBV21-1 with TRBJ2-2; the D call of TRBD1 is as the table states it, not checked on the DNA. TRBV21-1 is a pseudogene. This CDR3 is built from 18 residues. CDR3 amino acids: CASSKATTGTAATGELFF. Here the CDR3 DNA reads TGTGCCAGCAGCAAGGCTACCACCGGGACAGCCGCCACCGGGGAGCTGTTTTTT.

The chain uses TRBV7-9 and TRBJ2-3, with 15 bases that match TRBD2. The CDR3 consists of 17 residues. Trimming took 1 base from V and 4 from J; bases not matched to a gene: 3. The germline V gene encodes CDR1 SEHNR and CDR2 FQNEAQ (reference sequence). The CDR3 sequence is CASSLGTSGGAADTQYF. As DNA, the CDR3 is TGTGCCAGCAGCTTAGGGACTAGCGGGGGGGCCGCAGATACGCAGTATTTT.

This chain links TRBV21-1 with TRBJ2-2; TRBD1, as called in the table, went unchecked against the DNA. TRBV21-1 counts as a pseudogene. This CDR3 contains 16 residues. The CDR3 coding sequence is TGTGCCAGCAGCAACGGGGACAGGGAAGTCACCGGGGAGCTGTTTTTT. Translation: CASSNGDREVTGELFF.

The rearrangement uses TRBV5-1 and TRBJ1-4; D unclear. Germline V gene lookup returns CDR1 SGHRS and CDR2 YFSETQ. CDR3 size: 17 residues. Trimming pared 5 bases from V and 2 bases from J, leaving 19 bases between. As DNA, the CDR3 is TGCGCCAGCAGTATCTGGTCCGGGGTATCGACTAATGAAAAACTGTTTTTT. Residues: CASSIWSGVSTNEKLFF.

Comment on this clone: This same CDR3 is encoded by further DNA sequences in the sample. The chain employs TRBV7-2 and TRBJ2-5; 7 positions match TRBD2. Trimming at V came to 1 base and at J to 2 bases, leaving 7 bases not matched to a gene. Germline-derived CDR1 and CDR2 are SGHTA and FQGNSA. CDR3 length: 16 residues. CDR3 in amino acids: CASSLGGSGVQETQYF. The CDR3 DNA follows: TGTGCCAGCAGCTTAGGTGGGAGCGGGGTGCAAGAGACCCAGTACTTC.

There are a few counts of this clone. The rearrangement links TRBV2 to TRBJ1-2, with D unresolved. Germline assignment: CDR1 SNHLY and CDR2 FYNNEI. There are 11 residues in the CDR3. The CDR3 loop reads CVANRNYGYTF. The CDR3 nucleotides read TGTGTAGCCAATCGTAACTATGGCTACACCTTC. Looking up the rest from reference TRBV2 and TRBJ1-2 gives the full variable domain: EPEVTQTPSHQVTQMGQEVILRCVPISNHLYFYWYRQILGQKVEFLVSFYNNEISEKSEIFDDQFSVERPDGSNFTLKIRSTKLEDSAMYFCVANRNYGYTFGSGTRLTVV.

The rearrangement joins TRBV5-1 to TRBJ2-7; 7 positions agree with TRBD1. Germline CDR1 and CDR2: SGHRS and YFSETQ. The CDR3 runs 14 residues. Trimming removed 2 bases from V and 2 bases from J; junction bases left unmatched: 4. This CDR3 is CASSLEQGPYEQYF. CDR3 in DNA: TGCGCCAGCAGCTTAGAACAGGGGCCCTACGAGCAGTACTTC. Looking up the rest from reference TRBV5-1 and TRBJ2-7 gives the full variable domain: KAGVTQTPRYLIKTRGQQVTLSCSPISGHRSVSWYQQTPGQGLQFLFEYFSETQRNKGNFPGRFSGRQFSNSRSEMNVSTLELGDSALYLCASSLEQGPYEQYFGPGTRLTVT.

Here the CDR3 reads CASSYHQGGQETQYF. In DNA form, the CDR3 reads TGTGCCAGCAGTTACCACCAGGGGGGCCAAGAGACCCAGTACTTC. The chain recombines TRBV6-2 or TRBV6-3 with TRBJ2-5; D might be TRBD1 (7 bases). There are 15 residues in the CDR3. Per germline, CDR1 MNHEY and CDR2 SVGEGT. Trimming cost V 2 bases and J 1 base, with 11 bases left between them.

The chain recombines TRBV28 with TRBJ1-5; the D is unclear. The V and J ends lost 11 bases and 2 bases respectively, with 13 bases between them. Germline V gives CDR1 MDHEN, CDR2 SYDVKM. There are 13 residues in the CDR3. CDR3 sequence (DNA): TGTGCCGAGAGAGGGTTTGGCAATCAGCCCCAGCATTTT. This translates into CAERGFGNQPQHF.

CDR3 nucleotides: TGTGCCAGCAGCCAGGGTACTGCGGCCCCACTCTCTGGAAACACCATATATTTT. It specifies CASSQGTAAPLSGNTIYF. The chain couples TRBV14 to TRBJ1-3; D gene ambiguous. The germline V gene has CDR1 SGHDN and CDR2 FVKESK. Trimming took 3 bases from V and 0 from J, leaving 18 bases between them. The CDR3 consists of 18 residues.

The chain uses TRBV12-3 or TRBV12-4 and TRBJ2-7; no definite D call. The CDR3 covers 13 residues. The V and J ends lost 0 bases and 2 bases respectively, with 5 bases between them. The CDR3 reads CASSLAAAYEQYF. CDR3 bases: TGTGCCAGCAGTTTAGCGGCAGCCTACGAGCAGTACTTC.

The V call is TRBV7-8, the J call TRBJ2-7, with TRBD2 matching 8 bases. Germline CDR1 and CDR2: SGHVS and FQNEAQ. V shed 5 bases, J shed 2 bases, and the junction held 11 bases outside the gene matches. There are 16 residues in the CDR3. Here the CDR3 DNA reads TGTGCCAGCAGCCCCATGGGACTAGTTCTCCCCTACGAGCAGTACTTC. Its protein is CASSPMGLVLPYEQYF.

This sequence joins TRBV7-3 and TRBJ2-3, with 8 positions matching TRBD1. Germline lookup yields CDR1 SGHTA and CDR2 FQGTGA. CDR3 size: 17 residues. The V gene end was trimmed by 3 bases and the J gene end by 0 bases; junction bases not matched to a gene: 8. The CDR3: CASSFFPTGVSTDTQYF. The CDR3 DNA reads TGTGCCAGCAGCTTCTTTCCGACAGGGGTCAGCACAGATACGCAGTATTTT.

The rearrangement joins TRBV19 to TRBJ1-5; TRBD1 is a possible D gene (5 bases). Trimming took off 7 bases at V and 0 bases at J, with 10 bases between the two ends. Germline CDR1 LNHDA, CDR2 SQIVND (reference sequence). The CDR3 sequence is 14 residues long. In DNA, the CDR3 is TGTGCCAGTACAAAGGGGCTTAGCAATCAGCCCCAGCATTTT. Protein: CASTKGLSNQPQHF.

The genes are TRBV6-6 and TRBJ2-6, with TRBD1 matching over 8 bases. Germline loops: CDR1 MNHNY, CDR2 SVGAGI (reference sequence). The V segment lost 5 bases and the J segment 0 bases; nucleotides outside the gene matches: 6. The CDR3 spans 17 residues. The CDR3 spells CASSRQGPYSGANVLTF. The CDR3 region has the DNA TGTGCCAGCAGTCGACAGGGGCCCTACTCTGGGGCCAACGTCCTGACTTTC.

This clone appeared a single time. This sequence joins TRBV27 and TRBJ2-7, with D possibly being TRBD2 (5 bases). Deletions cut 8 bases from V and 1 base from J, with 15 bases between. Germline CDR1 MNHEY, CDR2 SMNVEV (reference sequence). The CDR3 extends over 14 amino acids. The chain's CDR3 is CASAMRGGSYEQYF. The CDR3 DNA reads as TGTGCCAGCGCTATGAGAGGAGGTTCCTACGAGCAGTACTTC.

The chain employs TRBV3-1 (or the pseudogene TRBV3-2) and TRBJ1-1, with TRBD1 matching over 10 bases. Germline CDR1 and CDR2: LGHDT and YNNKEL (reference sequence). This CDR3 has 17 amino acids. V lost 0 bases to trimming and J lost 4 bases; unmatched junction nucleotides: 8. The CDR3 DNA reads TGTGCCAGCAGCCAAGATGCCGGGACAGGGGCGTTCACTGAAGCTTTCTTT. Its translation is CASSQDAGTGAFTEAFF.

This clone showed up just once. This rearrangement joins TRBV30 to TRBJ2-3, with D tentatively TRBD2 (6 bases). Germline V gene data show CDR1 as GTSNPN and CDR2 as SVGIG (reference sequence). The CDR3 runs to 14 residues. V was shortened by 8 bases and J by 0 bases, with 15 bases between the two germline ends. Here the CDR3 DNA reads TGTGCCGGGGAGGTCAGCGAGAGCACAGATACGCAGTATTTT. Protein product: CAGEVSESTDTQYF.

Written as DNA, the CDR3 is TGTGCCAGCAGCTCAGGGGTTAGGGGCTCCTACGAGCAGTACTTC. Translation: CASSSGVRGSYEQYF. The chain is built from TRBV3-1 (or the pseudogene TRBV3-2) and TRBJ2-7, with D maybe TRBD1 (6 bases). The CDR3 covers 15 residues. CDR1 and CDR2 (germline): LGHDT, YNNKEL (reference sequence). V lost 5 bases and J lost 0, with 14 bases in between.

This chain joins TRBV27 and TRBJ2-7; 8 bases agree with TRBD1. Germline loops: CDR1 MNHEY, CDR2 SMNVEV (reference sequence). V lost 5 bases and J lost 3; bases outside the gene matches: 12. The CDR3 covers 16 residues. CDR3 in DNA: TGTGCCAGCAGTCAAGAGGGGACAGGACTTATCTACGAGCAGTACTTC. Encoded protein: CASSQEGTGLIYEQYF.

The CDR3 bases are TGTGCCAGTAGGCCCTTGTTTAGACAGGGGGAAACCTACGAGCAGTACTTC. Its translation: CASRPLFRQGETYEQYF. The V and J genes are TRBV19 and TRBJ2-7, with 9 bases identical to TRBD1. Germline V lookup: CDR1 LNHDA, CDR2 SQIVND (reference sequence). The CDR3 extends over 17 amino acids. The junction had 14 bases not matched to a gene; V was cut back by 6 bases and J by 2 bases.

The V call is TRBV19, the J call TRBJ2-1; 7 nucleotides line up with TRBD1. V dropped 3 bases and J dropped 3; count of bases not matched to a gene: 8. Looked up from germline, CDR1 is LNHDA and CDR2 is SQIVND (reference sequence). The length of the CDR3 is 16 residues. The DNA of the CDR3 is TGTGCCAGTAGTATCCCCCCCTGGACAGGCTACAATGAGCAGTTCTTC. Protein product: CASSIPPWTGYNEQFF.

V and J are TRBV5-5 and TRBJ1-3; D gene unclear. This CDR3 contains 13 residues. Per the germline V gene, CDR1 is SGHKS and CDR2 is YYEKEE (reference sequence). Trimming removed 7 bases at V and 0 bases at J, with 8 bases between. In nucleotides, the CDR3 is TGTGCCAGCCGCCTAACCTCTGGAAACACCATATATTTT. It yields the protein CASRLTSGNTIYF.

CDR3: CASSLDRVGSGNTIYF. CDR3 in DNA: TGTGCCAGCAGCTTGGACAGGGTAGGATCTGGAAACACCATATATTTT. The chain has TRBV5-5 and TRBJ1-3; D is possibly TRBD1 (6 bases). The CDR3 covers 16 residues. CDR1 is SGHKS, CDR2 YYEKEE, per germline (reference sequence). Trimming shortened V by 0 bases and J by 1 base, and 11 bases separated the two germline ends.

This chain links TRBV30 with TRBJ1-2; a weak D match, TRBD1 (6 bases). The length of the CDR3 is 14 residues. The germline V gene has CDR1 GTSNPN and CDR2 SVGIG (reference sequence). V shed 0 bases and J shed 1 base, with 9 bases lying between them. DNA of the CDR3: TGTGCCTGGAGTGTGTCCAGGGGTAACTATGGCTACACCTTC. Amino acids: CAWSVSRGNYGYTF.

The rearrangement joins TRBV11-2 to TRBJ1-1; weak D call: TRBD1 (6 bases). The CDR3 totals 14 residues. CDR1 SGHAT and CDR2 FQNNGV come from the germline V gene. V lost 5 bases to trimming and J lost 1 base, with 11 bases between them. CDR3 DNA sequence: TGTGCCAGCAGCCTCACAGGGTGGAACACTGAAGCTTTCTTT. The encoded protein is CASSLTGWNTEAFF. The entire variable domain, with the rest obtained from reference TRBV11-2 and TRBJ1-1, is as follows: EAGVAQSPRYKIIEKRQSVAFWCNPISGHATLYWYQQILGQGPKLLIQFQNNGVVDDSQLPKDRFSAERLKGVDSTLKIQPAKLEDSAVYLCASSLTGWNTEAFFGQGTRLTVV.